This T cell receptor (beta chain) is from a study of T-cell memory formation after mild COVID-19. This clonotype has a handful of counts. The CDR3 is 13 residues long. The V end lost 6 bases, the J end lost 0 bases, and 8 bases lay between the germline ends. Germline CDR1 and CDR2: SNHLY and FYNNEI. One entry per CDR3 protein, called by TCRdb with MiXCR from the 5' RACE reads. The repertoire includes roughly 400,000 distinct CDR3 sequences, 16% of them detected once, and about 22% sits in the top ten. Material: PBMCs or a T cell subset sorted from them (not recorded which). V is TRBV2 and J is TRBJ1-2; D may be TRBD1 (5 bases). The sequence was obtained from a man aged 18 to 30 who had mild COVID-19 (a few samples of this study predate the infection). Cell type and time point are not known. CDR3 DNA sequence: TGTGCCAGCAGGGGACGGCCTAACTATGGCTACACCTTC. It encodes CASRGRPNYGYTF.